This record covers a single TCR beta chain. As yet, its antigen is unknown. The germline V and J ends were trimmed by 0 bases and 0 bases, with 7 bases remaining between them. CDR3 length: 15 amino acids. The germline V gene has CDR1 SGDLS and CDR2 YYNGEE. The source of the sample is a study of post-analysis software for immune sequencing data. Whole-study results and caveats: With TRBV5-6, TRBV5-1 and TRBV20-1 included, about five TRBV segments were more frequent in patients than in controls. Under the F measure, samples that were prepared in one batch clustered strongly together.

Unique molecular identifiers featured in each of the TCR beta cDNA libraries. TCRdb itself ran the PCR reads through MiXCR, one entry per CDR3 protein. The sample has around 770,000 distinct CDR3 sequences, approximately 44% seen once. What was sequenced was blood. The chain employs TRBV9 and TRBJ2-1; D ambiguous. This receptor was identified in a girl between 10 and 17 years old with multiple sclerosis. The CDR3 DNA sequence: TGTGCCAGCAGCGTAGGTTTCAGCTCCTACAATGAGCAGTTCTTC. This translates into CASSVGFSSYNEQFF.